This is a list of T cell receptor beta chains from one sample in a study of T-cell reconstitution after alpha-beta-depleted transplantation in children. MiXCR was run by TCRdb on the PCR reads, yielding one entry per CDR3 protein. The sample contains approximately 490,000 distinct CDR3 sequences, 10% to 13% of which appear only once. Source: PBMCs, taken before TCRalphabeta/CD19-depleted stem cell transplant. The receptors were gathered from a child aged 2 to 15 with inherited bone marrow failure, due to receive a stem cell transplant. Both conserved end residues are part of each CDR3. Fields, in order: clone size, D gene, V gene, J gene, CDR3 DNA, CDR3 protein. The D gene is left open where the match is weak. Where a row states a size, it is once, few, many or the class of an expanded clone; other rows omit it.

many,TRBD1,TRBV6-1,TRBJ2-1,TGTGCCAGCAGTGACAGGGGGACGTCCTACAATGAGCAGTTCTTC,CASSDRGTSYNEQFF
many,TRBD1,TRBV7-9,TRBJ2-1,TGTGCCAGCAGCTCCGCGACAGGGGGATGGGATGAGCAGTTCTTC,CASSSATGGWDEQFF
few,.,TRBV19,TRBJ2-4,TGTGCCAGTAGTGGAGGGACGGCCGAGTACTTC,CASSGGTAEYF
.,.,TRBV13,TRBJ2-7,TGTGCCAGCGGAGCGGCCCATCTCTACGAGCAGTACTTC,CASGAAHLYEQYF
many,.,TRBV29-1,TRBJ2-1,TGCAGCGTTGTTTCCGCAGGGGGGTCCTACAATGAGCAGTTCTTC,CSVVSAGGSYNEQFF
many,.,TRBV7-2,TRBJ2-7,TGTGCCAGCAGCTTAGTTGCCAGGGCGACGCAGTACTTC,CASSLVARATQYF
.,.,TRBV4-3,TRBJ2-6,TGCTCTAGCAGCCTCAGCCCGGTTGGTGGGGCCAACGTCCTGACTTTC,CSSSLSPVGGANVLTF
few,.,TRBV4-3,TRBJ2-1,TGCGCCAGCAGCCAAGATGGTTCTAGCCACAATGAGCAGTTCTTC,CASSQDGSSHNEQFF
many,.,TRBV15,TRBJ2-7,TGTGCCACCAGCAGTGCTAACCGAGACGAGCAGTACTTC,CATSSANRDEQYF
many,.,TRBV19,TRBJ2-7,TGTGCCAGTAGTATAGCTGTTGAATACGAGCAGTACTTC,CASSIAVEYEQYF
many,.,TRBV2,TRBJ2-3,TGTGCCGGAAGTATTAGCACAGATACGCAGTATTTT,CAGSISTDTQYF
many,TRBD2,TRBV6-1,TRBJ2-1,TGTGCCAAAAAGGGGACTAGCGGCTACAATGAGCAGTTCTTC,CAKKGTSGYNEQFF
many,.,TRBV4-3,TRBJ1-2,TGCGCCAGCAGCCGCCTTGAGCAGGGGAATGGCTACACCTTC,CASSRLEQGNGYTF
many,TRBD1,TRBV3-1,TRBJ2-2,TGTGCCAGCAGCCACTACAGGGGGTCGAACACCGGGGAGCTGTTTTTT,CASSHYRGSNTGELFF
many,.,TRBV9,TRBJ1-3,TGTGCCAGCAGCGTAGGTCAGGGCTCTGGAAACACCATATATTTT,CASSVGQGSGNTIYF
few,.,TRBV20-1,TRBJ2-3,TGCAGTGCTAAACCTAGCACAGATACGCAGTATTTT,CSAKPSTDTQYF
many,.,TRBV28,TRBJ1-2,TGTGCCAGCACCTTAGGGTATTATGGCTACACCTTC,CASTLGYYGYTF
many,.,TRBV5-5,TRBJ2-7,TGTGCCAGCAGCTCGGACTTTTCCCACTACGAGCAGTACTTC,CASSSDFSHYEQYF
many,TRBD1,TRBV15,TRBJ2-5,TGTGCCACCAGCAGAAGGGGACAGTACCAAGAGACCCAGTACTTC,CATSRRGQYQETQYF
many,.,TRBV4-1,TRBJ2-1,TGCGCCAGCAGCCCGACTAGCTCCTACAATGAGCAGTTCTTC,CASSPTSSYNEQFF
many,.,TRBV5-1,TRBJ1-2,TGCGCCAGCAGCTTGGGGACCGGGGCCACCTATGGCTACACCTTC,CASSLGTGATYGYTF
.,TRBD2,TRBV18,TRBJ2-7,TGTGCCAGCTCACCAACAGTCCAGCTAGCGGGGACGTACGAGCAGTACTTC,CASSPTVQLAGTYEQYF
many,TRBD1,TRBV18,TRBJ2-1,TGTGCCAGCTCACCACAGGGGGCCAATGAGCAGTTCTTC,CASSPQGANEQFF
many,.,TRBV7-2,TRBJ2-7,TGTGCCAGCAGCTTACCTAACCAGGGATCCTACGAGCAGTACTTC,CASSLPNQGSYEQYF
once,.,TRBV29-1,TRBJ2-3,TGCAGCGTTCAGCACGATACGCAGTATTTT,CSVQHDTQYF
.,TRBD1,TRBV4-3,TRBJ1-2,TGCGCCAGCAGCGTTAGACAGGGGTTTCCCTATGGCTACACCTTC,CASSVRQGFPYGYTF
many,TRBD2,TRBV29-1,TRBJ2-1,TGCAGCGGAACTAGCGAGTCCTACAATGAGCAGTTCTTC,CSGTSESYNEQFF
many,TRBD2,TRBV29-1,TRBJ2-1,TGCAGCGTCCTGACTAGCGGGAGGGGCAATGAGCAGTTCTTC,CSVLTSGRGNEQFF
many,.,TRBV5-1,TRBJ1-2,TGCGCCAGCGCCTCGGGTAGGGTCGATGGCTACACCTTC,CASASGRVDGYTF
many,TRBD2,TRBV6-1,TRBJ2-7,TGTGCCAGCAGAGCAACTAGCGGGTACTCCTACGAGCAGTACTTC,CASRATSGYSYEQYF
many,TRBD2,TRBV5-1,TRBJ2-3,TGCGCCAGCAGCTACGGGACTAGCGGACATAGCACAGATACGCAGTATTTT,CASSYGTSGHSTDTQYF
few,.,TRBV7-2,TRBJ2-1,TGTGCCAGCAGCTTACAGCGCAGTGAGCAGTTCTTC,CASSLQRSEQFF
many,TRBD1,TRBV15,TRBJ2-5,TGTGCCACCAGCAGGCGAGGACAGGCGTACCAAGAGACCCAGTACTTC,CATSRRGQAYQETQYF
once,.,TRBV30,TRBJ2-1,TGTGCCTGGAGGGGCTACAATGAGCAGTTCTTC,CAWRGYNEQFF
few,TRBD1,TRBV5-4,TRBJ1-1,TGTGCCAGCAGCCGTGGGGGGGGACAGTTTCTCACTGAAGCTTTCTTT,CASSRGGGQFLTEAFF
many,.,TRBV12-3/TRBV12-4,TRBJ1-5,TGTGCCAGCACGCAAAACGGGGGGCGACAGCCCCAGCATTTT,CASTQNGGRQPQHF
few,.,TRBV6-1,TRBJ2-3,TGTGCCAGCAGTAGAGGGGCAGGCACAGATACGCAGTATTTT,CASSRGAGTDTQYF
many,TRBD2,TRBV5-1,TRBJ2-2,TGCGCCAGCAGCTCAAGCGGGAGTGAGACCGGGGAGCTGTTTTTT,CASSSSGSETGELFF
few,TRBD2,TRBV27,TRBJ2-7,TGTGCCAGCAGTTTAGGGTCGGGGACTAGGACTTACGAGCAGTACTTC,CASSLGSGTRTYEQYF
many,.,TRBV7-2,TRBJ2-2,TGTGCCAGCAGCTCGATTTCCGCGACAAGGGTCACCGGGGAGCTGTTTTTT,CASSSISATRVTGELFF
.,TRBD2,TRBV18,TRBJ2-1,TGTGCCAGCTCATTACGACTAGCGGACCCCTACAATGAGCAGTTCTTC,CASSLRLADPYNEQFF
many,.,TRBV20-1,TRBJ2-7,TGCAGTGCTAGAGGGGGAATACTACGTGCAGGCGAGCAGTACTTC,CSARGGILRAGEQYF
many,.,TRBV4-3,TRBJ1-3,TGCGCCAGCAGCCAAGATCTCGCCCGGGGAAACACCATATATTTT,CASSQDLARGNTIYF
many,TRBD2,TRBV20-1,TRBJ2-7,TGCAGTGCTAGAGGCCCCGGAGCTAGCGGGAGGGCAGGTTCCTACGAGCAGTACTTC,CSARGPGASGRAGSYEQYF
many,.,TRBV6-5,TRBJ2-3,TGTGCCAGCAGCCACAATCGGGATACGCAGTATTTT,CASSHNRDTQYF
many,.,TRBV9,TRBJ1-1,TGTGCCAGCAGCGGAAAGGGTGAGGGTTCGGTCTTCGACACTGAAGCTTTCTTT,CASSGKGEGSVFDTEAFF
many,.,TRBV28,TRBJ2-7,TGTGCCAGCAGTTTACGCCCGGGTTCGCAGTACTTC,CASSLRPGSQYF
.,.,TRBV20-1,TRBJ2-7,TGCAGTGCTACACGCGGGACCTCCTACGGGCAGTACTTC,CSATRGTSYGQYF
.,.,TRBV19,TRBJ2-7,TGTGCCAGTAGCCCTTTGGGGACGTGGCCCTCCTACGAGCAGTACTTC,CASSPLGTWPSYEQYF
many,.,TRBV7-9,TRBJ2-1,TGTGCCAGCAGCAGAACTAGTATCCTTGGGCAGTTCTTC,CASSRTSILGQFF
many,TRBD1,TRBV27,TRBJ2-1,TGTGCCAGCAGGTGGGTGGGGACAGGGATCAATGAGCAGTTCTTC,CASRWVGTGINEQFF
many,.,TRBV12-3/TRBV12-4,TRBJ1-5,TGTGCCAGCAGTTTAGCGTCAAATCAGCCCCAGCATTTT,CASSLASNQPQHF
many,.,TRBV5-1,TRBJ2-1,TGCGCCAGCAGCTTGGTCCAGGGGTTCGATGAGCAGTTCTTC,CASSLVQGFDEQFF
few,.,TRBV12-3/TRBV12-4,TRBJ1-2,TGTGCCAGCAGTCTTGGACATTTGAGCGGCTACACCTTC,CASSLGHLSGYTF
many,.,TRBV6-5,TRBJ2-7,TGTGCCAGCAGTTACCTATCCTCAGGGTTAAAAGAGCAGTACTTC,CASSYLSSGLKEQYF